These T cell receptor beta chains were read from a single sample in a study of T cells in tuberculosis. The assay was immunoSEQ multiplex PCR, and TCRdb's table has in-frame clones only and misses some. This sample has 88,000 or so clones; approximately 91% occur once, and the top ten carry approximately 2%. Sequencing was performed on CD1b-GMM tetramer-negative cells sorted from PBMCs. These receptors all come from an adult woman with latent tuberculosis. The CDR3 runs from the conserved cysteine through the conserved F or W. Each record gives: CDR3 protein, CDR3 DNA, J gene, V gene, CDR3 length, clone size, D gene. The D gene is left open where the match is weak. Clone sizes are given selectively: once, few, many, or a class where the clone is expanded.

CSAPASSYNEQFF TGCAGCGCGCCAGCTAGCTCCTACAATGAGCAGTTCTTC TRBJ2-1 TRBV29-1 13 - -
CASSSNLATQYF TGTGCTAGCAGCTCCAACTTAGCAACCCAGTACTTC TRBJ2-5 TRBV7-7 12 - -
CASSMRRLQNNYGYTF TGTGCCAGTAGTATGCGCAGGCTGCAAAATAACTATGGCTACACCTTC TRBJ1-2 TRBV19 16 - -
CASSLTGYNSPLHF TGTGCCAGCAGCTTGACAGGGTATAATTCCCCCCTCCACTTT TRBJ1-6 TRBV7-6 14 - TRBD1
CASSIKRTGNQPQHF TGTGCCAGTAGTATTAAACGGACAGGCAATCAGCCCCAGCATTTT TRBJ1-5 TRBV19 15 - -
CASMIQGTGEKLFF TGCGCCAGCATGATCCAGGGGACCGGTGAAAAACTGTTTTTT TRBJ1-4 TRBV10-2 14 once -
CATSRPDRDYTEAFF TGTGCCACCAGCAGGCCCGACAGGGATTACACTGAAGCTTTCTTT TRBJ1-1 TRBV15 15 - TRBD1
CASSPQTRVYNEQFF TGTGCCAGCAGTCCCCAGACTAGAGTGTACAATGAGCAGTTCTTC TRBJ2-1 TRBV6-1 15 - -
CASSEFRSGYGYTF TGCGCCAGCAGTGAGTTTAGGTCAGGGTATGGCTACACCTTC TRBJ1-2 TRBV10-2 14 once -
CASSLELAKTVEQFF TGCGCCAGCAGCTTGGAACTAGCTAAGACGGTTGAGCAGTTCTTC TRBJ2-1 TRBV5-1 15 once -
CAISSGTEYGYTF TGTGCCATCAGTTCCGGGACAGAGTATGGCTACACCTTC TRBJ1-2 TRBV10-3 13 - TRBD1
CASSPREGGGDFSYEQYF TGTGCCAGCTCACCAAGGGAAGGGGGGGGAGATTTCTCCTACGAGCAGTACTTC TRBJ2-7 TRBV18 18 - -
CASSQVTGGETQYF TGCGCCAGCAGCCAAGTGACCGGAGGGGAGACCCAGTACTTC TRBJ2-5 TRBV4-1 14 - -
CASSQTWGGGRSNQPQHF TGCGCCAGCAGCCAAACCTGGGGAGGGGGGCGCAGCAATCAGCCCCAGCATTTT TRBJ1-5 TRBV4-3 18 few -
CAVSLAGGGNEQFF TGTGCCGTATCTCTAGCGGGGGGAGGTAATGAGCAGTTCTTC TRBJ2-1 TRBV10-3 14 - TRBD2
CASSHGQAEQYF TGTGCCAGCAGCCATGGACAGGCAGAGCAGTACTTC TRBJ2-7 TRBV7-9 12 - TRBD1
CAISGNGGDSYTF TGTGCCATCAGTGGGAACGGGGGGGATAGCTACACCTTC TRBJ1-2 TRBV10-3 13 - -
CASSQGSSGGAPDTQYF TGTGCCAGCAGCCAAGGTTCTAGCGGGGGGGCCCCAGATACGCAGTATTTT TRBJ2-3 TRBV4-2 17 - TRBD2
CSVEPRGLGRQFF TGCAGCGTTGAACCCAGGGGCCTTGGGAGGCAGTTCTTC TRBJ2-1 TRBV29-1 13 - -
CSAKGSETQYF TGCAGCGCAAAAGGGAGTGAGACCCAGTACTTC TRBJ2-5 TRBV29-1 11 - -
CASSDGGAGETQYF TGTGCCAGCAGTGACGGGGGGGCCGGGGAGACCCAGTACTTC TRBJ2-5 TRBV6-1 14 - TRBD2
CASSERGQPFSGNTIYF TGTGCCAGCAGCGAAAGGGGACAGCCTTTCTCTGGAAACACCATATATTTT TRBJ1-3 TRBV11-2 17 - TRBD1
CASSSSGMPDTQYF TGTGCCAGCAGCTCCTCGGGGATGCCAGATACGCAGTATTTT TRBJ2-3 TRBV5-6 14 - -
CATTSGGPYSYNEQFF TGTGCCACCACTAGCGGGGGGCCCTATTCATACAATGAGCAGTTCTTC TRBJ2-1 TRBV5-6 16 - TRBD2
CASSLEGGKLFF TGTGCCAGCAGCTTAGAAGGGGGAAAACTGTTTTTT TRBJ1-4 TRBV7-9 12 few -
CASSRWDSQETQYF TGTGCCAGCAGTCGGTGGGACAGCCAAGAGACCCAGTACTTC TRBJ2-5 TRBV6-5 14 - TRBD1
CASSLAETQYF TGTGCCAGCAGCTTAGCGGAGACCCAGTACTTC TRBJ2-5 TRBV11-2 11 - -
CASRSGTDTQYF TGTGCCAGCAGATCAGGCACAGATACGCAGTATTTT TRBJ2-3 TRBV7-2 12 - -
CASRITGLRSTDTQYF TGTGCCAGCAGGATTACGGGACTTCGAAGCACAGATACGCAGTATTTT TRBJ2-3 TRBV27 16 - -
CASRGRNTGELFF TGTGCCAGTAGGGGGAGGAACACCGGGGAGCTGTTTTTT TRBJ2-2 TRBV19 13 - -
CASSLTGTGTRELFF TGTGCCAGCAGCCTCACTGGGACAGGTACCAGGGAGCTGTTTTTT TRBJ2-2 TRBV7-8 15 - TRBD1
CASSEVGRGPHQETQYF TGTGCCAGCAGTGAAGTGGGGCGGGGGCCGCACCAAGAGACCCAGTACTTC TRBJ2-5 TRBV6-1 17 - -
CASKLDRGSQETQYF TGTGCCAGCAAACTAGACAGGGGATCGCAGGAGACCCAGTACTTC TRBJ2-5 TRBV6-1 15 - TRBD1
CASSITAIGGELFF TGTGCCAGTAGTATAACGGCCATCGGGGGGGAGCTGTTTTTT TRBJ2-2 TRBV19 14 - -
CATRGQGVNQPQHF TGTGCCACCAGGGGACAGGGGGTCAATCAGCCCCAGCATTTT TRBJ1-5 TRBV15 14 - TRBD1
CATSRDKTGFTDTQYF TGTGCCACCAGCAGAGATAAGACAGGTTTCACAGATACGCAGTATTTT TRBJ2-3 TRBV15 16 - -
CASSLRGLGETQYF TGCGCCAGCAGCTTAAGGGGGCTCGGGGAGACCCAGTACTTC TRBJ2-5 TRBV5-1 14 - TRBD1
CAWQVGTSGGTDTQYF TGTGCCTGGCAGGTCGGGACTAGCGGGGGCACAGATACGCAGTATTTT TRBJ2-3 TRBV30 16 - TRBD2
CASSGGQVNTEAFF TGCGCCAGCAGCGGGGGACAGGTGAACACTGAAGCTTTCTTT TRBJ1-1 TRBV5-1 14 - TRBD1
CASSRGREWQPQHF TGTGCCAGTAGTAGAGGTAGGGAGTGGCAGCCCCAGCATTTT TRBJ1-5 TRBV19 14 - -
CASSMGQGTDTQYF TGTGCCAGCAGCATGGGACAGGGAACAGATACGCAGTATTTT TRBJ2-3 TRBV9 14 - TRBD1
CASEGAFNEKLFF TGTGCCAGCGAGGGAGCCTTTAATGAAAAACTGTTTTTT TRBJ1-4 TRBV6-1 13 - -
CASSFGQLTGELFF TGTGCCAGCAGTTTTGGACAGTTGACCGGGGAGCTGTTTTTT TRBJ2-2 TRBV27 14 - -
CASSLSSRDTQYF TGTGCCAGCAGCTTGAGTAGCCGGGATACGCAGTATTTT TRBJ2-3 TRBV5-4 13 - -
CATSTLRQGSEKLFF TGTGCCACCAGCACCCTCCGACAGGGGAGTGAAAAACTGTTTTTT TRBJ1-4 TRBV15 15 - TRBD1
CATSREGGGISPLHF TGTGCCACCAGCAGAGAGGGGGGGGGAATTTCACCCCTCCACTTT TRBJ1-6 TRBV15 15 once -
CASSLIPPGGLNTGELFF TGTGCCAGCAGCTTAATACCCCCGGGCGGGTTGAACACCGGGGAGCTGTTTTTT TRBJ2-2 TRBV11-2 18 - -
CALHGGEVPYNEQFF TGTGCCCTCCACGGCGGGGAAGTACCCTACAATGAGCAGTTCTTC TRBJ2-1 TRBV6-1 15 - -
CASSLLSTSGGVAVGKTQYF TGTGCCAGCAGCTTATTGTCAACTAGCGGGGGGGTAGCGGTGGGGAAGACCCAGTACTTC TRBJ2-5 TRBV7-8 20 - TRBD2
CASSGTGRGWGDTDTQYF TGTGCCAGCAGCGGCACTGGACGGGGGTGGGGAGACACAGATACGCAGTATTTT TRBJ2-3 TRBV5-4 18 once -
CASSADSFYGYTF TGTGCCAGTAGTGCCGACAGTTTCTATGGCTACACCTTC TRBJ1-2 TRBV19 13 - -
CASTPTSISTDTQYF TGTGCCAGCACCCCGACTAGCATAAGCACAGATACGCAGTATTTT TRBJ2-3 TRBV7-2 15 once TRBD2
CASSLAESGYEQFF TGTGCCAGCAGCTTAGCAGAGTCCGGGTATGAGCAGTTCTTC TRBJ2-1 TRBV11-2 14 - -
CASSLVPYRGRYNEQFF TGTGCCAGCAGCTTAGTTCCCTACAGGGGGCGGTACAATGAGCAGTTCTTC TRBJ2-1 TRBV5-8 17 - TRBD1